This passage covers 3 T cell receptor beta chains from one sample sequenced in a study of shared clonotypes between healthy human individuals. Profiling relied on immunoSEQ multiplex PCR, and the TCRdb table lists in-frame clones only, not all of them. The sample has more than 400,000 clones; roughly 80% are singletons. Sequenced input: PBMCs. The receptors here all came from a woman aged 40 to 49 in good health. Some clones in this sample may be carry-over from other donors' samples.

A word on this clone: A far larger clone lies a single base away; this is likely a read error. Other DNA sequences within the sample encode an identical CDR3. J is TRBJ1-2 and V is TRBV4-1; D remains ambiguous. Germline lookup yields CDR1 MGHRA and CDR2 YSYEKL. The CDR3 sequence is 16 residues long. V lost 4 bases to trimming and J lost 6 bases, with 21 bases between them. CDR3: CASSRSEWAPQDGYTF. As DNA, the CDR3 is TGCGCCAGCAGCCGCTCAGAGTGGGCCCCGCAGGATGGCTACACCTTC.

A few counts support this clone. CDR3 nucleotide sequence: TGTGCCAGCAAGAGATACAACTATGGCTACACCTTC. Protein: CASKRYNYGYTF. The chain couples TRBV6-1 to TRBJ1-2; D is unresolved. The CDR3 totals 12 residues. Trimming removed 7 bases from V and 2 bases from J, with 8 bases in between. CDR1 is MNHNS and CDR2 is SASEGT in the germline V gene.

The CDR3 spells CASSRQTSQETQYF. The CDR3 nucleotides read TGTGCCAGCAGCCGCCAGACTAGCCAAGAGACCCAGTACTTC. This chain links TRBV7-2 with TRBJ2-5; TRBD2 might be the D (6 bases). Germline loops: CDR1 SGHTA, CDR2 FQGNSA. Between the trimmed V and J ends, which lost 5 bases and 1 base, there was a span of 11 bases. CDR3 length equals 14 residues.